A single sample is the source of the 20 T cell receptor beta chains below, sequenced in a study of cytomegalovirus exposure and HLA in healthy donors. PCR primers comprised 60 Vbeta and 13 Jbeta primers. The method was immunoSEQ multiplex PCR; TCRdb's version includes in-frame clones alone and lacks a portion of them. Found here are 140,000 or so clones; the top ten clones hold more than 0.8%. Sequenced material: PBMCs. Receptors were obtained from a male donor in good health and CMV-seronegative.

The J gene is TRBJ1-1, the V gene TRBV11-3; maybe TRBD1 (5 bases). Per germline, CDR1 SGHNT and CDR2 YENEEA. The V end was cut by 1 base, the J end by 4 bases, with 7 bases between. The CDR3 sequence is 13 residues long. The CDR3 DNA reads TGTGCCAGCAGCTTAGCGGGGGGCACTGAAGCTTTCTTT. Translation gives CASSLAGGTEAFF.

The CDR3 region is CASSIRGYGYTF. In DNA form, the CDR3 reads TGTGCCAGCAGCATACGAGGGTATGGCTACACCTTC. The V gene is TRBV5-6, the J gene TRBJ1-2, with D unresolved. V was clipped by 4 bases and J by 5 bases, with 9 bases between them. CDR1 is SGHDT, CDR2 YYEEEE, per germline. The CDR3 is made up of 12 amino acids.

The CDR3 DNA sequence: TGTGCCAGCAGCCAGGGCAGGGGGCGCGACTATGGCTACACCTTC. It encodes CASSQGRGRDYGYTF. The chain combines TRBV14 with TRBJ1-2, with TRBD1 matching over 8 bases. The V and J ends lost 3 bases and 3 bases, in that order; junction bases with no gene match: 6. Per the germline V gene, CDR1 is SGHDN and CDR2 is FVKESK. The length of the CDR3 is 15 residues.

The genes are TRBV7-2 and TRBJ2-7, with 8 bases identical to TRBD2. This CDR3 comprises 16 residues. From germline, CDR1 is SGHTA and CDR2 FQGNSA. Germline trimming cut 3 bases from V and 4 bases from J; bases unmatched to any gene: 11. The CDR3 protein is CASSLGTGGLLYEQYF. In DNA, the CDR3 is TGTGCCAGCAGCTTGGGAACGGGGGGGCTTCTTTACGAGCAGTACTTC.

The chain links TRBV10-3 to TRBJ2-1; D gene unclear. There are 15 residues in the CDR3. Trimming removed 2 bases from V and 0 bases from J, with 8 bases in between. The germline CDR1 and CDR2 sequences are ENHRY and SYGVKD. The CDR3 sequence is CAISEPPGSYNEQFF. CDR3 nucleotides: TGTGCCATCAGTGAGCCTCCGGGCTCCTACAATGAGCAGTTCTTC.

This chain joins TRBV7-2 and TRBJ1-1; 7 bases map to TRBD1. Trimming took 6 bases from V and 7 from J; bases not matched to a gene: 8. The CDR3 sequence is 13 residues long. CDR1 is SGHTA, CDR2 FQGNSA, per germline. In DNA, the CDR3 is TGTGCCAGCAGTACACAGGGGTACAGTGAAGCTTTCTTT. It is translated as CASSTQGYSEAFF.

The J gene is TRBJ1-2, the V gene TRBV28, with D unclear. Germline lookup yields CDR1 MDHEN and CDR2 SYDVKM. The V and J ends lost 8 bases and 7 bases respectively, with 23 bases between them. The CDR3 consists of 15 residues. CDR3 in DNA: TGTGCCAGCCGCCCCCCAGGCAGTTTGACATCTGGCTACACCTTC. This codes for CASRPPGSLTSGYTF.

V usage is TRBV19 and J usage is TRBJ2-7, with D possibly being TRBD1 (6 bases). The CDR3 spans 15 residues. With 5 bases removed from V and 1 base from J, the gap between germline ends came to 15 bases. Germline CDR1 reads LNHDA; CDR2 reads SQIVND (reference sequence). The CDR3 nucleotides read TGTGCCAGTAGTTTCCGGGACACCGGGTCCTACGAGCAGTACTTC. Amino acid sequence: CASSFRDTGSYEQYF. The full variable domain, rest sourced from reference TRBV19 and TRBJ2-7, is DGGITQSPKYLFRKEGQNVTLSCEQNLNHDAMYWYRQDPGQGLRLIYYSQIVNDFQKGDIAEGYSVSREKKESFPLTVTSAQKNPTAFYLCASSFRDTGSYEQYFGPGTRLTVT.

The chain joins TRBV4-3 to TRBJ1-1; possibly TRBD1 for D (5 bases). V lost 6 bases and J lost 2, with 13 bases in between. CDR3 size: 14 residues. Looked up from germline, CDR1 is LGHNA and CDR2 is YSLEER. Here the CDR3 DNA reads TGCGCCAGCAGGGACAAGGGCTTTAACACTGAAGCTTTCTTT. The encoded protein is CASRDKGFNTEAFF.

The V call is TRBV18, the J call TRBJ1-4; D gene uncertain. V was pared by 3 bases and J by 8 bases, with 7 bases between. The CDR3 is 12 residues long. The V gene's germline CDR1 is KGHSH and CDR2 LQKENI. The CDR3 nucleotides are TGTGCCAGCTCACCGAGTCGGGAAAAACTGTTTTTT. Its protein product is CASSPSREKLFF.

The genes are TRBV5-6 and TRBJ2-1, with 10 bases aligning to TRBD2. V lost 4 bases to trimming and J lost 2 bases; unmatched junction nucleotides: 9. Germline CDR1 is SGHDT and CDR2 is YYEEEE. This CDR3 contains 17 residues. The CDR3 bases are TGTGCCAGCAGCCCAGCCCTAGCGGGAGTCCCCTACAATGAGCAGTTCTTC. Translated: CASSPALAGVPYNEQFF.

The chain has TRBV19 and TRBJ1-1; D might be TRBD1 (6 bases). Trimming cost V 3 bases and J 2 bases, with 13 bases left between them. This CDR3 is built from 15 residues. Germline CDR1 and CDR2: LNHDA and SQIVND (reference sequence). CDR3: CASSIGNRDNTEAFF. The CDR3 bases are TGTGCCAGTAGTATCGGGAACAGGGATAACACTGAAGCTTTCTTT.

V is TRBV6-1 and J is TRBJ1-1, with a possible D match to TRBD1 (5 bases). The CDR3 covers 13 residues. V was trimmed by 3 bases and J by 4 bases, leaving 9 bases between them. Germline V lookup: CDR1 MNHNS, CDR2 SASEGT. CDR3 sequence: CASSDRAATEAFF. CDR3 coding DNA: TGTGCCAGCAGTGACAGGGCGGCCACTGAAGCTTTCTTT.

The chain couples TRBV19 to TRBJ1-4; no definite D call. Germline CDR1 and CDR2: LNHDA and SQIVND (reference sequence). The CDR3 is 14 residues long. V lost 9 bases and J 5 bases, leaving 16 bases between the germline ends. The CDR3 loop is CASTTQLGNEKLFF. DNA of the CDR3: TGTGCCAGCACCACTCAGCTAGGAAATGAAAAACTGTTTTTT.

The chain is built from TRBV28 and TRBJ1-5, with 7 bases fitting TRBD1. Losses at the gene ends were 4 bases for V and 5 bases for J; bases not matched to a gene: 5. This CDR3 has 14 amino acids. Germline CDR1 and CDR2: MDHEN and SYDVKM. The CDR3 nucleotides read TGTGCCAGCAGTTCCACAGGGGAGGATCAGCCCCAGCATTTT. Translating gives CASSSTGEDQPQHF. The complete variable domain, with remaining parts taken from reference TRBV28 and TRBJ1-5, reads DVKVTQSSRYLVKRTGEKVFLECVQDMDHENMFWYRQDPGLGLRLIYFSYDVKMKEKGDIPEGYSVSREKKERFSLILESASTNQTSMYLCASSSTGEDQPQHFGDGTRLSIL.

V gene TRBV30 combines with J gene TRBJ1-1, with D perhaps matching TRBD1 (6 bases). Trimming removed 3 bases at V and 1 base at J, with 12 bases between. The CDR3 covers 14 residues. Germline loops: CDR1 GTSNPN, CDR2 SVGIG (reference sequence). The CDR3 nucleotides are TGTGCCTGGAGCCCAACAGGGAGGAACACTGAAGCTTTCTTT. Translation: CAWSPTGRNTEAFF.

The V gene is TRBV5-1, the J gene TRBJ2-2; TRBD1 matches at 7 bases. Unmatched junction bases numbered 3, after V lost 5 bases and J lost 5 bases. Looked up from germline, CDR1 is SGHRS and CDR2 is YFSETQ. This CDR3 spans 13 amino acids. CDR3 amino acids: CASRTGSTGELFF. Here the CDR3 DNA reads TGCGCCAGCAGGACAGGGAGTACCGGGGAGCTGTTTTTT.

The chain links TRBV6-5 to TRBJ1-1, with 10 bases aligning to TRBD1. V shed 7 bases and J 5 bases; nucleotides not matched to a gene: 4. Germline V gives CDR1 MNHEY, CDR2 SVGAGI. The length of the CDR3 is 13 residues. In nucleotides, the CDR3 is TGTGCCAGCACAGGACAGGGGGGGACTGAAGCTTTCTTT. It translates to CASTGQGGTEAFF.

V is TRBV19 and J is TRBJ2-7; 9 bases map to TRBD1. Germline V gene lookup returns CDR1 LNHDA and CDR2 SQIVND (reference sequence). The CDR3 covers 15 residues. V was pared by 2 bases and J by 3 bases, with 5 bases of the junction left unmatched. The CDR3 coding sequence is TGTGCCAGTAGTATAACAGGGGGCGCGATCTACGAGCAGTACTTC. Its translation: CASSITGGAIYEQYF. The full variable domain, with the rest looked up from reference TRBV19 and TRBJ2-7, is DGGITQSPKYLFRKEGQNVTLSCEQNLNHDAMYWYRQDPGQGLRLIYYSQIVNDFQKGDIAEGYSVSREKKESFPLTVTSAQKNPTAFYLCASSITGGAIYEQYFGPGTRLTVT.

This chain links TRBV13 with TRBJ1-2; possible D gene TRBD1, 6 bases. The germline V gene has CDR1 PRHDT and CDR2 FYEKMQ (reference sequence). Trimming stripped 10 bases from V and 3 bases from J, with 12 bases between. This CDR3 is built from 12 residues. CDR3: CATGDRYYGYTF. In DNA form, the CDR3 reads TGTGCCACCGGTGACAGGTACTATGGCTACACCTTC.